These T cell receptor beta chains were read from a single sample in a study of T-cell reconstitution after alpha-beta-depleted transplantation in children. TCRdb re-called the PCR reads with MiXCR, one entry per CDR3 protein. The sample lists around 400,000 distinct CDR3 sequences, roughly 20% seen once, with approximately 3.9% in the top ten. Sequenced here: PBMCs from the stem cell graft donor, sampled from the stem cell graft. These receptors originate from a human donor who donated a stem cell graft to a child with acute myeloid leukemia. The CDR3 runs from the conserved cysteine through the conserved F or W. Fields, in order: J gene, D gene, V gene, clone size, CDR3 protein, CDR3 DNA. D genes are given only for firm matches. Rows may omit the clone size; those that give it use once, few, many or a size class.

>TRBJ1-2|NA|TRBV12-3/TRBV12-4|many
CASSLQGIRSNYGYTF
TGTGCCAGCAGTTTACAGGGGATTAGGAGTAACTATGGCTACACCTTC
>TRBJ2-1|NA|TRBV20-1|many
CSARVADPPDYYNEQFF
TGCAGTGCTAGAGTAGCGGACCCACCGGATTACTACAATGAGCAGTTCTTC
>TRBJ2-7|NA|TRBV3-1|few
CASSQARGEQYF
TGTGCCAGCAGCCAAGCCAGGGGCGAGCAGTACTTC
>TRBJ2-5|NA|TRBV5-1|NA
CASSSPPQETQYF
TGCGCCAGCAGCTCGCCCCCTCAAGAGACCCAGTACTTC
>TRBJ2-7|NA|TRBV28|few
CASRPTGFATYEQYF
TGTGCCAGCAGGCCCACAGGGTTCGCAACTTACGAGCAGTACTTC
>TRBJ2-3|NA|TRBV18|NA
CASSLGSVTDTQYF
TGTGCCAGCTCACTTGGTAGTGTCACAGATACGCAGTATTTT
>TRBJ2-3|NA|TRBV12-3/TRBV12-4|few
CASRLGPTADTQYF
TGTGCCAGCAGACTCGGACCGACGGCAGATACGCAGTATTTT
>TRBJ2-7|TRBD1|TRBV5-1|NA
CASSAGQGVLYEQYF
TGCGCCAGCAGCGCGGGACAGGGGGTCTTATACGAGCAGTACTTC
>TRBJ1-1|NA|TRBV5-6|many
CASSLPQGGTEAFF
TGTGCCAGCAGCTTACCACAGGGTGGAACTGAAGCTTTCTTT
>TRBJ2-2|NA|TRBV4-3|many
CASSQGLSGTGELFF
TGCGCCAGCAGCCAAGGGCTAAGCGGGACCGGGGAGCTGTTTTTT
>TRBJ1-1|NA|TRBV6-1|many
CASSEGEGGLDEAFF
TGTGCCAGCAGTGAAGGGGAAGGGGGGCTTGATGAAGCTTTCTTT
>TRBJ1-3|NA|TRBV5-1|few
CASSLIGGNTIYF
TGCGCCAGCAGCTTGATTGGCGGAAACACCATATATTTT
>TRBJ2-5|NA|TRBV29-1|NA
CSVASGGETQYF
TGCAGCGTTGCGTCGGGTGGAGAGACCCAGTACTTC
>TRBJ2-1|TRBD2|TRBV7-9|NA
CASSPLEREGRNEQFF
TGTGCCAGCAGCCCCTTGGAGCGGGAGGGCCGGAATGAGCAGTTCTTC
>TRBJ2-1|TRBD2|TRBV24-1|few
CATSDPLAGSSYNEQFF
TGTGCCACCAGTGACCCCCTAGCGGGAAGCTCCTACAATGAGCAGTTCTTC
>TRBJ2-7|TRBD2|TRBV27|NA
CASSPEAGGPREQYF
TGTGCCAGCAGTCCCGAAGCGGGAGGGCCGCGCGAGCAGTACTTC
>TRBJ2-6|NA|TRBV29-1|NA
CSVVSGSGANVLTF
TGCAGCGTTGTTTCCGGGTCTGGGGCCAACGTCCTGACTTTC
>TRBJ2-3|NA|TRBV4-2|NA
CASSQAGILVGTQYF
TGTGCCAGCAGCCAAGCGGGGATTCTAGTAGGTACGCAGTATTTT
>TRBJ2-7|TRBD2|TRBV20-1|many
CSARVGSGESYEQYF
TGCAGTGCTAGAGTCGGTAGCGGGGAATCCTACGAGCAGTACTTC
>TRBJ2-5|NA|TRBV7-2|few
CASSTRAGGETQYF
TGTGCCAGCAGCACAAGAGCGGGCGGGGAGACCCAGTACTTC
>TRBJ1-4|NA|TRBV20-1|many
CSASRQRNEKLFF
TGCAGTGCTAGTAGGCAGCGTAATGAAAAACTGTTTTTT
>TRBJ2-2|NA|TRBV4-1|NA
CASSKFGQNFGELFF
TGCGCCAGCAGTAAATTTGGGCAGAACTTCGGGGAGCTGTTTTTT
>TRBJ2-1|NA|TRBV6-5|NA
CASSFTDSSYNEQFF
TGTGCCAGCAGTTTCACGGATAGCTCCTACAATGAGCAGTTCTTC
>TRBJ1-6|TRBD1|TRBV27|many
CASQFWTGYNSPLHF
TGTGCCAGCCAATTCTGGACAGGGTATAATTCACCCCTCCACTTT
>TRBJ2-7|NA|TRBV27|NA
CASKPLGSYEQYF
TGTGCCAGCAAACCCCTAGGGAGCTACGAGCAGTACTTC
>TRBJ2-2|NA|TRBV5-1|many
CASSLDGAPGTGELFF
TGCGCCAGCAGCTTGGATGGGGCTCCGGGCACCGGGGAGCTGTTTTTT
>TRBJ1-5|TRBD1|TRBV20-1|few
CSAAQTGNQPQHF
TGCAGTGCTGCTCAGACAGGGAACCAGCCCCAGCATTTT
>TRBJ2-2|TRBD2|TRBV5-5|few
CASSLMALATPEGELFF
TGTGCCAGCAGCTTGATGGCACTAGCGACTCCCGAAGGGGAGCTGTTTTTT
>TRBJ2-7|TRBD1|TRBV15|few
CATSRMTGVNYEQYF
TGTGCCACCAGCAGGATGACAGGGGTTAACTACGAGCAGTACTTC
>TRBJ2-1|NA|TRBV29-1|many
CSVEGGNNEQFF
TGCAGCGTTGAAGGGGGTAACAATGAGCAGTTCTTC
>TRBJ2-1|NA|TRBV4-1|few
CASSQDLVEGATNEQFF
TGCGCCAGCAGCCAAGATCTCGTCGAGGGCGCGACCAATGAGCAGTTCTTC